This T cell receptor (beta chain) was captured by sequencing in a study of tumor-infiltrating lymphocytes in primary liver carcinoma. Across the whole study: The study enrolled male and female patients aged 30 to 69 years. Points from the study as a whole: With p = 0.039, the top-250-clone fraction in tumors significantly exceeded that in blood.

Starting material of around 490 ng total RNA yielded TCR beta cDNA via a constant-region primer. Library construction for TCR beta comprised three nested multiplex PCR rounds performed with slightly modified ARM-PCR. In the first two PCR rounds, TRBV1-TRBV30 forward primers were paired with a C-beta reverse primer, and each round lasted approximately 10 cycles. One entry per CDR3 protein, called by TCRdb with MiXCR from the multiplex PCR reads. Among roughly 180,000 distinct CDR3 sequences listed, over 50% were seen once. Unsorted whole blood yielded blood RNA, and germline DNA was extracted as well. Worth noting for this clonotype: The antigen remains undetermined. A read error is possible here, since a much larger clone lies one base away.

The germline CDR1 and CDR2 sequences are SGHAT and FQNNGV. CDR3 length equals 16 residues. V dropped 5 bases and J dropped 6; count of bases not matched to a gene: 12. J is TRBJ2-1 and V is TRBV11-2; 8 bases fit TRBD2. The source is a man aged 35-49 years with primary liver carcinoma and hepatitis B virus infection. Sequencing was carried out using peripheral blood. CDR3 residues: CASSQHAGGGTNEQFF. DNA for the CDR3: TGTGCCAGCAGCCAGCACGCGGGAGGCGGGACCAATGAGCAGTTCTTC.